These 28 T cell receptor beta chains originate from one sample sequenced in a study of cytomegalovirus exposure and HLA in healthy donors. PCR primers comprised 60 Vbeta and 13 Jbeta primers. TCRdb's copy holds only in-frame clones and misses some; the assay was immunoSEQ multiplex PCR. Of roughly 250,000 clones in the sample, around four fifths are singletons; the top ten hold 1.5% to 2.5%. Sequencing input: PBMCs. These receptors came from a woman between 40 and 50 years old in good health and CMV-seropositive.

The CDR3 DNA sequence: TGTGCCAGCTCAGAAACCGGGACAGTCCGAACGACTGGAAACACCATATATTTT. Translation gives CASSETGTVRTTGNTIYF. The chain uses TRBV18 and TRBJ1-3, with 7 bases matching TRBD1. Germline values: CDR1 KGHSH, CDR2 LQKENI. After removal of 5 bases from V and 2 bases from J, the junction contained 15 bases not matched to a gene. There are 18 residues in the CDR3.

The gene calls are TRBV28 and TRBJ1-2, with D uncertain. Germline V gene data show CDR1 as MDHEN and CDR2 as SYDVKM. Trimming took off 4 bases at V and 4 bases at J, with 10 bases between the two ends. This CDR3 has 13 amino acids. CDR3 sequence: CASSSSGIYGYTF. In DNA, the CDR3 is TGTGCCAGCAGTTCCTCGGGTATCTATGGCTACACCTTC.

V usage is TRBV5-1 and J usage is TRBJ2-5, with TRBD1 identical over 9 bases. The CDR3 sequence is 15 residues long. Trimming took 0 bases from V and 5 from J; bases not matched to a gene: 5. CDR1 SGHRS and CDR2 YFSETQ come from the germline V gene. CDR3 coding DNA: TGCGCCAGCAGCTTGGGACAGGGGGGGCAGGAGACCCAGTACTTC. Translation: CASSLGQGGQETQYF.

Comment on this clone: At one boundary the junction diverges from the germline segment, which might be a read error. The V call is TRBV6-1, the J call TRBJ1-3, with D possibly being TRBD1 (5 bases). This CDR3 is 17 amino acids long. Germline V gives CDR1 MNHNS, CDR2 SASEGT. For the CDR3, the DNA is TGTGCCAGCAGTGACTGGGCGCGGGGGAAATCTGGAAACACCGTATATTTT. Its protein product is CASSDWARGKSGNTVYF.

The CDR3, as DNA: TGCGCCAGCAGCCAAGAGCTTTGGACAGGGGGCGAAAAACTGTTTTTT. Translating it yields CASSQELWTGGEKLFF. This chain joins TRBV4-3 and TRBJ1-4; 11 positions match TRBD1. CDR3 length: 16 residues. With V trimmed by 0 bases and J by 8 bases, 5 bases remained unmatched. The germline V gene has CDR1 LGHNA and CDR2 YSLEER.

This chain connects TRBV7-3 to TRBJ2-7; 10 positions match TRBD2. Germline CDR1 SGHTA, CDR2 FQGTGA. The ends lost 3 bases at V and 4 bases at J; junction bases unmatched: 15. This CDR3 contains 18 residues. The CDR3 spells CASSFVASSGSPLYEQYF. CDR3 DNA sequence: TGTGCCAGCAGCTTTGTCGCGTCTAGCGGGAGCCCCCTTTACGAGCAGTACTTC.

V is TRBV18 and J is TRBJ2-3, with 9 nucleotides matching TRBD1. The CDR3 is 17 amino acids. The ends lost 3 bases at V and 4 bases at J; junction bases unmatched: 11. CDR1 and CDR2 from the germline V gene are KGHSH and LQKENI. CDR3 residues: CASSPSGGQGLSDTQYF. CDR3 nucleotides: TGTGCCAGCTCACCTTCCGGGGGACAGGGCTTATCAGATACGCAGTATTTT.

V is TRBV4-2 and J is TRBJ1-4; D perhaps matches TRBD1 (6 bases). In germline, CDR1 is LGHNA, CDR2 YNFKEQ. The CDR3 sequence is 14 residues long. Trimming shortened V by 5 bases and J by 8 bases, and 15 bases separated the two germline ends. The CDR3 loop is CASSKTGQGEKLFF. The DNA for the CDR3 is TGTGCCAGCAGCAAAACAGGGCAGGGCGAAAAACTGTTTTTT.

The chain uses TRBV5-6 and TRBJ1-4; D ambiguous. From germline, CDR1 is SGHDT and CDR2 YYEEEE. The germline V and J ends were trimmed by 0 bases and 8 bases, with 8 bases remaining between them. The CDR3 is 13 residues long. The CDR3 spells CASSLDTKEKLFF. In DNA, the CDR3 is TGTGCCAGCAGCTTGGATACAAAGGAAAAACTGTTTTTT.

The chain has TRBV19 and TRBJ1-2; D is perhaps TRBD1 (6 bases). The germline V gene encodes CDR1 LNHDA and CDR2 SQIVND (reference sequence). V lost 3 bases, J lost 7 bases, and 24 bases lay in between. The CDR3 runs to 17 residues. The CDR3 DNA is TGTGCCAGTAGTATGGAGTTACAGGGCAGGGTCCCAGGTGGCTACACCTTC. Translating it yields CASSMELQGRVPGGYTF.

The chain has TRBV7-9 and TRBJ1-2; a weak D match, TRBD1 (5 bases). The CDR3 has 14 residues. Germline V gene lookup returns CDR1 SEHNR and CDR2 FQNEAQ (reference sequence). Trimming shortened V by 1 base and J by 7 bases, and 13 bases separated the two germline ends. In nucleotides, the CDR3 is TGTGCCAGCAGCTTAGGATACGGGGGACCTGGCTACACCTTC. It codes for CASSLGYGGPGYTF.

The CDR3 spells CASSLGQVVSRTEAFF. CDR3 DNA sequence: TGTGCCAGCAGTCTCGGACAGGTAGTATCGAGGACTGAAGCTTTCTTT. This chain uses TRBV28 with TRBJ1-1; the match to TRBD1 covers 7 bases. Trimming removed 5 bases from V and 5 bases from J; junction bases left unmatched: 14. Germline V lookup: CDR1 MDHEN, CDR2 SYDVKM. This CDR3 contains 16 residues.

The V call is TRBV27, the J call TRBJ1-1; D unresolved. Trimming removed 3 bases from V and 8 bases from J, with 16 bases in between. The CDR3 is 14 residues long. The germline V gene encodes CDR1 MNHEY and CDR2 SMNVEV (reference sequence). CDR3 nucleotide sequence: TGTGCCAGCAGTTTTGGAGGGTTAAATAAGGAAGCTTTCTTT. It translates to CASSFGGLNKEAFF.

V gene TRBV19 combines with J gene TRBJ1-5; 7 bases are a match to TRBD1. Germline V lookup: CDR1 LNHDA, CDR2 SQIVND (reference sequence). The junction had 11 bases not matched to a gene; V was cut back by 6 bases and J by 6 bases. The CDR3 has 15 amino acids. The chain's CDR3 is CASSPGQVSGQPQHF. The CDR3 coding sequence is TGTGCCAGTAGCCCCGGACAGGTGAGCGGTCAGCCCCAGCATTTT. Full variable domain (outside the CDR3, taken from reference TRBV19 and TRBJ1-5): DGGITQSPKYLFRKEGQNVTLSCEQNLNHDAMYWYRQDPGQGLRLIYYSQIVNDFQKGDIAEGYSVSREKKESFPLTVTSAQKNPTAFYLCASSPGQVSGQPQHFGDGTRLSIL.

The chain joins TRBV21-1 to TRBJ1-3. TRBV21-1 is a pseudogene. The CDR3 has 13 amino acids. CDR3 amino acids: CASSKLMATMAYF. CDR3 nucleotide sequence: TGTGCCAGCAGCAAATTGATGGCCACTATGGCATATTTT.

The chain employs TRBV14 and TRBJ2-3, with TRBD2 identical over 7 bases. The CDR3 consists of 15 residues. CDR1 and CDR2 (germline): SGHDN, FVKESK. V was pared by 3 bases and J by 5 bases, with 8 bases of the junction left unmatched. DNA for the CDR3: TGTGCCAGCAGCCAGGAAGCGGGAAGGGTAGATACGCAGTATTTT. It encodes CASSQEAGRVDTQYF.

CDR3 in DNA: TGTGCCAGCAATCCCGGGACTCAGGGCACTGAAGCTTTCTTT. It codes for CASNPGTQGTEAFF. The genes are TRBV27 and TRBJ1-1; possible D gene TRBD1, 5 bases. V was trimmed by 7 bases and J by 4 bases, leaving 16 bases between them. Germline V gives CDR1 MNHEY, CDR2 SMNVEV (reference sequence). The CDR3 has 14 residues.

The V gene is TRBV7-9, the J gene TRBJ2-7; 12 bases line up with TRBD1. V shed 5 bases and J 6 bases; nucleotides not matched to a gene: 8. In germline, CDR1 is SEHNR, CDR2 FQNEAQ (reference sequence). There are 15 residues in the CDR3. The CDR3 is CASSHSGTGGSEQYF. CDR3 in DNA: TGTGCCAGCAGCCACTCCGGGACAGGGGGCTCCGAGCAGTACTTC.

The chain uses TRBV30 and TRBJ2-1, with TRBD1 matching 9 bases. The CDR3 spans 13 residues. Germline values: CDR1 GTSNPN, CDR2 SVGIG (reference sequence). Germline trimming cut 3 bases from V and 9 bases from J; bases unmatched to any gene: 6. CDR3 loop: CAWRDRGFSEQFF. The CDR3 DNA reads TGTGCCTGGAGGGACAGGGGTTTCTCTGAGCAGTTCTTC.

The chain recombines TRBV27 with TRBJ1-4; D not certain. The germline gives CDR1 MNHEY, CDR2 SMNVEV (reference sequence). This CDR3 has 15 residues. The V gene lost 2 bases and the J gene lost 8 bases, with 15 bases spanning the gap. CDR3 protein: CASSLIRGFGEKLFF. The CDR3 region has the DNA TGTGCCAGCAGTTTAATAAGAGGTTTCGGAGAAAAACTGTTTTTT.

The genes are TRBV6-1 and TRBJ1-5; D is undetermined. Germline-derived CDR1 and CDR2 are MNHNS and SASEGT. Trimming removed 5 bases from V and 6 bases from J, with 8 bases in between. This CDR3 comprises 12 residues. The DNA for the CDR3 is TGTGCCAGCAGTACCGGGGTTCAGCCCCAGCATTTT. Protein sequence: CASSTGVQPQHF.

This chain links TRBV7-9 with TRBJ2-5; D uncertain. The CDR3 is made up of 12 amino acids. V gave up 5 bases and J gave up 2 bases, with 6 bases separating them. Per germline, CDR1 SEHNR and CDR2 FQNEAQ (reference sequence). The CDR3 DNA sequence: TGTGCCAGCAGCCCGAGGCAAGAGACCCAGTACTTC. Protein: CASSPRQETQYF.

The CDR3 DNA reads as TGTGCCAGCAGTGCCGGGACTAGCGTTCACAATGAGCAGTTCTTC. This translates into CASSAGTSVHNEQFF. The rearrangement links TRBV2 to TRBJ2-1; 10 bases align to TRBD2. Trimming removed 4 bases from V and 5 bases from J; junction bases left unmatched: 5. CDR3 length equals 15 residues. CDR1 and CDR2 (germline): SNHLY, FYNNEI.

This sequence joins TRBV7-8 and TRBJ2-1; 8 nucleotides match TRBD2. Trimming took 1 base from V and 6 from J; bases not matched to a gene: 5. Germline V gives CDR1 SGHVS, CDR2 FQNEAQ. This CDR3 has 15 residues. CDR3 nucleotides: TGTGCCAGCAGCTTAGTGGGGACTAGTGGCAATGAGCAGTTCTTC. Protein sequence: CASSLVGTSGNEQFF.

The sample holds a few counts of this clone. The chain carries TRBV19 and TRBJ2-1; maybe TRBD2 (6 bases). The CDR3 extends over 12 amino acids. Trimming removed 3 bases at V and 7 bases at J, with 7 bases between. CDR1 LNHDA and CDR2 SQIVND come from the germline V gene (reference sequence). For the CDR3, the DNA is TGTGCCAGTAGTATGGGGAGGAATGAGCAGTTCTTC. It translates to CASSMGRNEQFF.

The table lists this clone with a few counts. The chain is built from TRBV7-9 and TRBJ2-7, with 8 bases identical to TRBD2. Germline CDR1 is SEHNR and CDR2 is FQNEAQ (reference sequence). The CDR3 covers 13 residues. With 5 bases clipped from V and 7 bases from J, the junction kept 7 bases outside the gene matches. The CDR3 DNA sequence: TGTGCCAGCAGCCGCGGGGGGCCCTGGGAGCAGTACTTC. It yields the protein CASSRGGPWEQYF.

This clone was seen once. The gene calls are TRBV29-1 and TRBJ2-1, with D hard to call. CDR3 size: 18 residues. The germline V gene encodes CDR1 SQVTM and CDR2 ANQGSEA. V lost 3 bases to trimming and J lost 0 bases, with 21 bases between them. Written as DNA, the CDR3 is TGCAGCGTTGATCCCCACCTCGTGGCTGCAAGCTCCTACAATGAGCAGTTCTTC. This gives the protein CSVDPHLVAASSYNEQFF.

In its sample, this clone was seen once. As DNA, the CDR3 is TGTGCCAGCAGCATCGACAGGGAACTTTCCTACGAGCAGTACTTC. This gives the protein CASSIDRELSYEQYF. V gene TRBV11-2 combines with J gene TRBJ2-7, with 7 bases matching TRBD1. Germline V gene sequence: CDR1 SGHAT, CDR2 FQNNGV. CDR3 length equals 15 residues. The V and J ends lost 5 bases and 1 base, in that order; junction bases with no gene match: 8. Full variable domain (rest looked up from reference TRBV11-2 and TRBJ2-7): EAGVAQSPRYKIIEKRQSVAFWCNPISGHATLYWYQQILGQGPKLLIQFQNNGVVDDSQLPKDRFSAERLKGVDSTLKIQPAKLEDSAVYLCASSIDRELSYEQYFGPGTRLTVT.